The clone carrying this T cell receptor (beta chain) appeared a few times. Its antigen is unknown. There are 16 residues in the CDR3. V dropped 0 bases and J dropped 4 bases, with 10 bases sitting between them. Per the germline V gene, CDR1 is MNHEY and CDR2 is SVGAGI. This entry belongs to a study of cytomegalovirus exposure and HLA in healthy donors. PCR amplification relied on 60 Vbeta primers (plus 13 Jbeta primers). Repertoires were generated with immunoSEQ multiplex PCR, while TCRdb's copy carries only in-frame clones and drops some. Of under 150,000 clones listed, roughly 62% are singletons. Whole-study results and caveats: A later analysis reportedly identified an Asian-associated ancestry cluster as carrying fewer N-insertions than the approximately 670-donor mean. In a later analysis, TCR beta V- and J-gene trimming was associated with a missense DCLRE1C variant. TCR beta sequences reportedly predicted most subjects' HLA-A and HLA-B alleles accurately.

The receptor was derived from a man aged 55 to 69 in good health and CMV-seronegative. Sequencing was carried out using PBMCs. The gene calls are TRBV6-5 and TRBJ2-6, with a possible D match to TRBD2 (6 bases). As DNA, the CDR3 is TGTGCCAGCAGTTACTCAGGTCTAGCGGGGGCCAACGTCCTGACTTTC. Protein sequence: CASSYSGLAGANVLTF.